This T cell receptor (beta chain) was recovered during a study of metastatic and nonmetastatic thyroid tumors. Whole-study findings and limits: As reported, TCR beta diversity in blood and tumor was significantly higher in malignant thyroid tumors than in benign nodules.

TCRdb reanalyzed the PCR reads with MiXCR. The repertoire holds under 95,000 clones, about 13% seen once, with 11% in the top ten. This clone was seen repeatedly, ten times or more. Its antigen remains unknown. No treatment had been given to any patient before thyroid surgery. The TCR originated in a female donor with papillary thyroid cancer or a benign thyroid nodule (not recorded which). Some clones in this sample may be carry-over from other donors' samples. Material: blood.

The CDR3 protein is CASTLTGTGRNEQFF. The DNA of the CDR3 is TGTGCCAGCACCTTAACCGGGACAGGGCGCAATGAGCAGTTCTTC. The chain has TRBV6-2 or TRBV6-3 and TRBJ2-1; TRBD1 aligns across 9 bases. This CDR3 region has 15 residues. Germline V lookup: CDR1 MNHEY, CDR2 SVGEGT. V trimming: 7 bases; J trimming: 6 bases; junction bases outside the gene matches: 10.